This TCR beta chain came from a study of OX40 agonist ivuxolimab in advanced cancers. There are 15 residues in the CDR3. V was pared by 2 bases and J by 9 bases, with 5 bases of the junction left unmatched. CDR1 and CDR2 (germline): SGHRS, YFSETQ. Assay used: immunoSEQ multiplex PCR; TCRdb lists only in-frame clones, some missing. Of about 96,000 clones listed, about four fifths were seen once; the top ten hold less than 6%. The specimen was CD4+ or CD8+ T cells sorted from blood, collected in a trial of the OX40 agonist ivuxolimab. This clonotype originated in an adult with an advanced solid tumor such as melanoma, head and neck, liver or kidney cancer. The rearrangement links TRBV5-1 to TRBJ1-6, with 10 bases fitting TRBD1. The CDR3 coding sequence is TGCGCCAGCAGCTTCGGGGACAGGGGTAGTTCACCCCTCCACTTT. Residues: CASSFGDRGSSPLHF.